Listed here are 2 T cell receptor beta chains from one sample, sequenced in a study of T cell responses to AZD1222 COVID-19 vaccine. Assay: immunoSEQ multiplex PCR; the TCRdb copy retains only in-frame clones and omits some. The data contain around 140,000 clones, 92% of them singletons. This material consisted of peripheral blood, taken 28 days after the second AZD1222 dose. The receptors shown here come from an adult who received the AZD1222 COVID-19 vaccine.

The J gene is TRBJ1-1, the V gene TRBV18, with D possibly TRBD1 on 5 matching bases. The CDR3 is 13 amino acids. Germline-derived CDR1 and CDR2 are KGHSH and LQKENI. The germline V and J ends were trimmed by 6 bases and 1 base, with 9 bases remaining between them. CDR3 DNA sequence: TGTGCCAGCTCCTGGGGGGAGAACACTGAAGCTTTCTTT. It encodes CASSWGENTEAFF.

The chain has TRBV5-1 and TRBJ2-3, with D maybe TRBD2 (6 bases). Trimming left V 5 bases short and J 2 bases short, with 21 bases between. Germline values: CDR1 SGHRS, CDR2 YFSETQ. The CDR3 extends over 17 amino acids. The CDR3, as DNA: TGCGCCAGCAGACCCTTGGGGACGGGGGTTTACACAGATACGCAGTATTTT. Amino acid sequence: CASRPLGTGVYTDTQYF.